Given below is one TCR beta chain in context. The data belong to a study of blood T cell repertoires in COVID-19. Per germline, CDR1 SEHNR and CDR2 FQNEAQ (reference sequence). The CDR3 has 17 residues. V was clipped by 7 bases and J by 2 bases, with 24 bases between them. The authors' processing: Estimation of nucleated cell counts relied on the amplification of reference gene primers. The table came from immunoSEQ multiplex PCR; TCRdb's copy has only in-frame clones and leaves some out. V and J calls and clone size are as listed in that table; D and trimming were resolved from the DNA. Among 92,000 or so clones listed, about 91% were seen once.

Material for sequencing was peripheral blood. The clonotype originates from a man aged 55 to 70 with acute or convalescent COVID-19. This rearrangement joins TRBV7-9 to TRBJ2-7, with D possibly being TRBD1 (6 bases). CDR3 loop: CASTLYLGASVPYEQYF. The CDR3, as DNA: TGTGCCAGCACCCTGTACTTGGGGGCTTCGGTCCCCTACGAGCAGTACTTC.